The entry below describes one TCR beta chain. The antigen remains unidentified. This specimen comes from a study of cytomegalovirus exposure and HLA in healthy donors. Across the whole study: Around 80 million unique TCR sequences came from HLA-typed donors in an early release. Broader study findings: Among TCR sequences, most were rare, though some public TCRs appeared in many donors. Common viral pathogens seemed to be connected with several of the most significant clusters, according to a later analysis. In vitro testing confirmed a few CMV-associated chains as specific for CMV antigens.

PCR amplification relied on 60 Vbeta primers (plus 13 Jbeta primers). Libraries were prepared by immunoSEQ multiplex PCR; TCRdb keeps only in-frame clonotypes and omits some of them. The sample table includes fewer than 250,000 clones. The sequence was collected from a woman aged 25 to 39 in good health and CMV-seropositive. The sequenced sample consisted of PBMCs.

CDR3 sequence: CATSGGGLEGAGEAFF. Here the CDR3 DNA reads TGTGCCACCAGCGGAGGCGGCCTAGAGGGGGCAGGTGAAGCTTTCTTT. This sequence joins TRBV15 and TRBJ1-1, with 7 nucleotides matching TRBD1. This CDR3 contains 16 residues. Germline values: CDR1 LNHNV, CDR2 YYDKDF (reference sequence). V dropped 5 bases and J dropped 7; count of bases not matched to a gene: 16. The complete variable domain, with remaining parts taken from reference TRBV15 and TRBJ1-1, reads DAMVIQNPRYQVTQFGKPVTLSCSQTLNHNVMYWYQQKSSQAPKLLFHYYDKDFNNEADTPDNFQSRRPNTSFCFLDIRSPGLGDTAMYLCATSGGGLEGAGEAFFGQGTRLTVV.